These T cell receptor beta chains were read from a single sample in a study of cytomegalovirus exposure and HLA in healthy donors. The table came from immunoSEQ multiplex PCR; TCRdb's copy has only in-frame clones and leaves some out. The sample has roughly 150,000 clones; 80% to 85% are singletons. Sequenced: PBMCs. Source of these receptors: a boy younger than 10 in good health and CMV-seronegative. CDR3s include the opening cysteine and the closing phenylalanine or tryptophan. The order of the fields is clone size, D gene, CDR3 length, V gene, J gene, CDR3 DNA, CDR3 protein. The D gene is left open where the match is weak. For some rows the clone size is stated as once, few or many, or as a class when expanded; others skip it.

-	TRBD2	15	TRBV5-4	TRBJ2-7	TGTGCCAGCAGCTTGGTGGGCGGGAGTTGGAACGAGCAGTACTTC	CASSLVGGSWNEQYF
-	-	13	TRBV9	TRBJ2-5	TGTGCCAGCAGCGTAGTTGGGGGGGAGACCCAGTACTTC	CASSVVGGETQYF
-	TRBD1	15	TRBV7-2	TRBJ2-5	TGTGCCAGCAGCTTAGCCGACAGGGTATCTGAGACCCAGTACTTC	CASSLADRVSETQYF
-	TRBD1	14	TRBV6-6	TRBJ1-4	TGTGCCAGCAGAAAGGACAGGGGCTATGAAAAACTGTTTTTT	CASRKDRGYEKLFF
-	-	15	TRBV7-2	TRBJ1-5	TGTGCCAGCAGTCTTACAGGGTTGGGAAATCAGCCCCAGCATTTT	CASSLTGLGNQPQHF
-	TRBD1	16	TRBV5-6	TRBJ1-2	TGTGCCAGCAGCGACCGCCCCGGCCAGGGGGCGCGCGGCTACACCTTC	CASSDRPGQGARGYTF
once	-	13	TRBV29-1	TRBJ1-1	TGCAGGGCTTCTTGGGCGTTGAACACTGAAGCTTTCTTT	CRASWALNTEAFF
-	TRBD2	15	TRBV7-2	TRBJ2-5	TGTGCCAGCAGCTTAATCGGGGGGGGAGGGGAGACCCAGTACTTC	CASSLIGGGGETQYF
-	TRBD1	16	TRBV27	TRBJ2-7	TGTGCCAGCAGTCCTCACGGACAGGGCGGGACCTACGAGCAGTACTTC	CASSPHGQGGTYEQYF
-	-	14	TRBV13	TRBJ1-2	TGTGCCAGCAGCTCCCTTGGGGGCTTCGGTGGCTACACCTTC	CASSSLGGFGGYTF
-	-	15	TRBV29-1	TRBJ1-3	TGCAGCGTTGAAGAGAACCGCGGCTCTGGAAACACCATATATTTT	CSVEENRGSGNTIYF
-	-	18	TRBV18	TRBJ2-3	TGTGCCAGCTCACTGGAGAAGCGGCGGTCGACGTTATCGGATACGCAGTATTTT	CASSLEKRRSTLSDTQYF
-	-	13	TRBV28	TRBJ1-1	TGTGCCAGCATCGGTAATCATCGCACTGAAGCTTTCTTT	CASIGNHRTEAFF
-	TRBD2	15	TRBV7-8	TRBJ2-5	TGTGCCAGCAGCTTTGGACTAGCGGGAGAAGAGACCCAGTACTTC	CASSFGLAGEETQYF
-	TRBD2	14	TRBV6-6	TRBJ2-3	TGTGCCAGTAAAGTGGGGAGGGTCACAGATACGCAGTATTTT	CASKVGRVTDTQYF
-	-	15	TRBV7-8	TRBJ1-4	TGTGCCAGCAGCTTGAACCAGGGAACTAATGAAAAACTGTTTTTT	CASSLNQGTNEKLFF
-	-	15	TRBV6-5	TRBJ1-1	TGTGCCAGCAGTTACGGAGGGGTGAGAGGCACTGAAGCTTTCTTT	CASSYGGVRGTEAFF
-	TRBD1	15	TRBV6-5	TRBJ1-2	TGTGCCAGCAGCACAATCGCAGGGGGCGCCAGTGGCTACACCTTC	CASSTIAGGASGYTF
-	-	10	TRBV20-1	TRBJ1-2	TGCAGTGCTAGTCGCCGGGGCTACACCTTC	CSASRRGYTF
few	-	16	TRBV4-3	TRBJ2-1	TGCGCCAGCAGCCAAGAGTCAGGGGGGAACTACAATGAGCAGTTCTTC	CASSQESGGNYNEQFF
-	TRBD1	16	TRBV19	TRBJ1-2	TGTGCCAGTAGTATATCAGGGGGCCAAGCTAACTATGGCTACACCTTC	CASSISGGQANYGYTF
once	-	15	TRBV30	TRBJ1-1	TGTGCCTGGAGTGTACCGCCGACAGGCTACACTGAAGCTTTCTTT	CAWSVPPTGYTEAFF
-	-	15	TRBV14	TRBJ2-1	TGTGCCAGCAGCCAGTGGGTTGGGCACTTCAATGAGCAGTTCTTC	CASSQWVGHFNEQFF
-	TRBD2	16	TRBV30	TRBJ2-2	TGTGCCTGGACTAAAGGACTAGCGGGAGGAATCGGGGAGCTGTTTTTT	CAWTKGLAGGIGELFF
once	TRBD1	14	TRBV7-9	TRBJ2-1	TGTGCCAGCAGCCCCCGGGACAGGGGGATTGAGCAGTTCTTC	CASSPRDRGIEQFF
-	-	15	TRBV6-5	TRBJ1-5	TGTGCCAGCAGTTACAAGCAGGGTGGGGAACAGCCCCAGCATTTT	CASSYKQGGEQPQHF
-	-	14	TRBV27	TRBJ1-2	TGTGCCAGCAGTTTCGTCCCGGGGGACTATGGCTACACCTTC	CASSFVPGDYGYTF
-	-	13	TRBV18	TRBJ1-3	TGTGCCAGCTCTCAACTGGGGGCAGAAGTTGGATATTTT	CASSQLGAEVGYF
-	TRBD2	15	TRBV6-4	TRBJ2-1	TGTGCCAGCAATATAGCGGGAGGGGGGTACAATGAGCAGTTCTTC	CASNIAGGGYNEQFF
-	-	14	TRBV19	TRBJ2-7	TGTGCCAGTAGTATATCGGGAGCGGGTGGCGAGCAGTACTTC	CASSISGAGGEQYF
-	-	11	TRBV2	TRBJ2-1	TGTGCCAGCAGTGAAACGAGGGAGCAGTTCTTC	CASSETREQFF
-	-	15	TRBV6-6	TRBJ2-3	TGTGCCAGCAGTTACCGCAACAGGGCAACAGATACGCAGTATTTT	CASSYRNRATDTQYF
few	-	18	TRBV9	TRBJ2-2	TGTGCCAGCAGCGTAAATTTAGAGGTCCAGGGATACACCGGGGAGCTGTTTTTT	CASSVNLEVQGYTGELFF
-	-	16	TRBV5-6	TRBJ1-2	TGTGCCAGCAGCTTGACTGGAACAGAAGCTAACTATGGCTACACCTTC	CASSLTGTEANYGYTF
few	-	13	TRBV27	TRBJ2-3	TGTGCCAGCAGTTTCGGGGGTCCAGATACGCAGTATTTT	CASSFGGPDTQYF
-	-	15	TRBV30	TRBJ2-1	TGTGCCTGGAATCCGGGTTTCCCTACTGACAATGAGCAGTTCTTC	CAWNPGFPTDNEQFF
-	TRBD2	17	TRBV13	TRBJ2-2	TGTGCCAGCAGCTCCCCGAGCGGGACGGTTCGGACCGGGGAGCTGTTTTTT	CASSSPSGTVRTGELFF
-	TRBD1	15	TRBV2	TRBJ1-1	TGTGCCAGCAGAAGTTCAGGGGGCGCGGGCACTGAAGCTTTCTTT	CASRSSGGAGTEAFF
-	TRBD2	15	TRBV14	TRBJ2-5	TGTGCCAGCAGCCAAATAGCGGGGGGCCAAGAGACCCAGTACTTC	CASSQIAGGQETQYF
-	-	12	TRBV29-1	TRBJ2-1	TGCAGCGTTGAAGGACTAGTCAACGAGCAGTTCTTC	CSVEGLVNEQFF
-	-	13	TRBV9	TRBJ2-5	TGTGCCAGCAGCGTAGGTGGGGCGGAGACCCAGTACTTC	CASSVGGAETQYF
-	TRBD1	14	TRBV2	TRBJ2-7	TGTGCCAGCAGTGGGGGACAGGGCCCCTACGAGCAGTACTTC	CASSGGQGPYEQYF
once	TRBD1	14	TRBV19	TRBJ2-7	TGTGCCAGTACCGCCGGGACAGGGGCCTACGAGCAGTACTTC	CASTAGTGAYEQYF
-	-	12	TRBV6-5	TRBJ2-7	TGTGCCAGCAGCCGTACTAGCTACGAGCAGTACTTC	CASSRTSYEQYF
-	TRBD2	16	TRBV4-3	TRBJ2-5	TGCGCCAGCAGCCAAGAATCAGGCGGGGGGGTGGAGACCCAGTACTTC	CASSQESGGGVETQYF
-	TRBD1	15	TRBV5-4	TRBJ2-7	TGTGCCAGCAGCTTACGGGACAGGGCGACCTACGAGCAGTACTTC	CASSLRDRATYEQYF
-	-	12	TRBV2	TRBJ1-2	TGTGCCACGGGAGGGGTTAACTATGGCTACACCTTC	CATGGVNYGYTF
-	TRBD1	14	TRBV4-3	TRBJ1-2	TGCGCCAGCAGCCAAACCGGGACAGGGACCGGCTACACCTTC	CASSQTGTGTGYTF
once	TRBD2	17	TRBV27	TRBJ2-2	TGTGCCAGCAGTTTCGCCCGGACTAGCGGACTCACCGGGGAGCTGTTTTTT	CASSFARTSGLTGELFF
-	-	13	TRBV18	TRBJ1-2	TGTGCCAGCTCGCAGGACTCTTCCTATGGCTACACCTTC	CASSQDSSYGYTF
-	-	15	TRBV18	TRBJ2-2	TGTGCCAGCTCACCAGACCAGGGGCCGTCCGGGGAGCTGTTTTTT	CASSPDQGPSGELFF